This paragraph reports one T cell receptor beta chain. Its antigen is as yet unknown. The germline CDR1 and CDR2 sequences are MDHEN and SYDVKM. The CDR3 totals 16 residues. From its re-call of the 5' RACE reads, TCRdb lists each CDR3 protein once, without DNA. Recorded here are under 150,000 distinct CDR3 sequences; the top ten clones represent approximately 2.5%. This entry comes from a study of monozygotic twins with inflammatory bowel disease. T cells were not sorted, and total RNA was isolated straight from whole blood. Study-wide points: A reduction in TCRbeta diversity (inverse Simpson) was seen in IBD patients relative to healthy co-twins.

The sequenced sample consisted of blood. The receptor comes from a human donor with ulcerative colitis or Crohn's disease, or a healthy co-twin of an affected twin (not recorded which). The chain carries TRBV28 and TRBJ2-1; TCRdb calls TRBD1, which cannot be checked without DNA. The CDR3 sequence: CASSLKTGGARNEQFF. The variable domain in full, completed from reference TRBV28 and TRBJ2-1, reads DVKVTQSSRYLVKRTGEKVFLECVQDMDHENMFWYRQDPGLGLRLIYFSYDVKMKEKGDIPEGYSVSREKKERFSLILESASTNQTSMYLCASSLKTGGARNEQFFGPGTRLTVL.